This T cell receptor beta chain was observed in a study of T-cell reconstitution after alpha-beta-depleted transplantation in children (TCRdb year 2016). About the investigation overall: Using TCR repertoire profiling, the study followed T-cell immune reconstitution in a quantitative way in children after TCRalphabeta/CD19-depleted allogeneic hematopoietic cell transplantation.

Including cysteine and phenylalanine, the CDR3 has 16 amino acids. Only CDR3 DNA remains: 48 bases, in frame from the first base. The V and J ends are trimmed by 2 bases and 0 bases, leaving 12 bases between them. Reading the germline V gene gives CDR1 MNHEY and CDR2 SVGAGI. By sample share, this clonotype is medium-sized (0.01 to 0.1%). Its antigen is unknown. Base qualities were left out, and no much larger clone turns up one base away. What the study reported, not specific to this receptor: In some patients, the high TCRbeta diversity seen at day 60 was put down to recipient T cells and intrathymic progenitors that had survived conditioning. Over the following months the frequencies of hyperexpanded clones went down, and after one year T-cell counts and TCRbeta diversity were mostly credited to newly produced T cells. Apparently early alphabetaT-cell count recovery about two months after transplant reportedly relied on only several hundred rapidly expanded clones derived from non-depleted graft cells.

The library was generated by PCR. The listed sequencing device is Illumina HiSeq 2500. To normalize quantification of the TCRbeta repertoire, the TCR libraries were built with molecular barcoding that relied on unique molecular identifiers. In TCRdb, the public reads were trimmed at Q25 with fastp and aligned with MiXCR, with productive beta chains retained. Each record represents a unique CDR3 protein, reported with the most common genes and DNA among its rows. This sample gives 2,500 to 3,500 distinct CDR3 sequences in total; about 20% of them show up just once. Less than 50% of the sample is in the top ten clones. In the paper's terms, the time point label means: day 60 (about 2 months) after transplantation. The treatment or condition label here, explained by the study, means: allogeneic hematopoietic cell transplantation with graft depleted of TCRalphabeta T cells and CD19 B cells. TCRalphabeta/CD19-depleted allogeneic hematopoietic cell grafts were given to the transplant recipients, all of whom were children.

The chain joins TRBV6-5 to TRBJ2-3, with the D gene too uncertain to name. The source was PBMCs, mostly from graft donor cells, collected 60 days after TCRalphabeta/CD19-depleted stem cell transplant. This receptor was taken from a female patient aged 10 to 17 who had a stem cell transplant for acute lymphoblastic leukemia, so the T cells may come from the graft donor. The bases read TGTGCCAGCAGTTACGGTGGCGGTTTTAGCACAGATACGCAGTATTTT. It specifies CASSYGGGFSTDTQYF.